The clone carrying this T cell receptor beta chain showed up just once. Data came from immunoSEQ multiplex PCR; TCRdb stores just in-frame clones and leaves some out. The sample has 100,000 to 150,000 clones, approximately 90% seen once. This specimen belongs to a study of control samples from healthy donors and cancer patients. J was trimmed by 7 bases and V by 7 bases; bases with no gene match: 14. Germline CDR1 and CDR2: LGHDT and YNNKEL (reference sequence). The CDR3 has 15 amino acids. The receptor's source is a man aged 18 to 30 in good health. The gene calls are TRBV3-1 (or the pseudogene TRBV3-2) and TRBJ1-2; 8 bases fit TRBD1. Sequencing input: blood. CDR3 DNA: TGTGCCAGCACTAGACAGGGCCTACAGGGGGGTGGCTACACCTTC. It is translated as CASTRQGLQGGGYTF.